Described below is a single T cell receptor (beta chain) sequence and its context. The sample comes from a study of control samples from healthy donors and cancer patients. The table came from immunoSEQ multiplex PCR; TCRdb's copy has only in-frame clones and leaves some out. Of about 130,000 clones listed, 70% to 90% are singletons. Germline loops: CDR1 PRHDT, CDR2 FYEKMQ (reference sequence). The CDR3 is 16 amino acids. V gave up 4 bases and J gave up 0 bases, with 13 bases separating them. The source is a man over 45 in good health. Sequenced material: blood. V gene TRBV13 combines with J gene TRBJ2-1; D is unclear. The DNA of the CDR3 is TGTGCCAGCAGCTCCCCCTCGGGTTCCTCCTACAATGAGCAGTTCTTC. Translated: CASSSPSGSSYNEQFF.